This T cell receptor (beta chain) was captured by sequencing in a study of identical twins (dated by TCRdb to about 2016). In terms of the full investigation: To test whether fetal clonotypes persist, the study used deep sequencing on TCR alpha and beta repertoires from monozygotic twins, unrelated adults of various ages, and cord blood. Replicate twin experiments were performed at different times using different library preparation protocols to rule out contamination.

The germline V gene specifies MGHDK as CDR1 and SYGVNS as CDR2. Spanning cysteine to phenylalanine, the CDR3 consists of 15 amino acids. Only the CDR3 DNA stays, 45 bases, in frame from base 1. Here V drops 8 bases and J drops 3 bases, and the junction holds 9 bases not matched to any gene. Every donor was a healthy Caucasian. To note about this clonotype: Its recognized antigen is unknown. Per-base quality was not reported, and no clone a single base away is much larger than it.

The study at large found these results: The excess sharing between twins in beta out-of-frame sequences was weaker because fewer shared sequences reduced the signal-to-noise ratio. Because the same donors could not be followed over many years, the conclusions depended on cross-sectional statistical analysis. Out-of-frame TCR alpha sharing in monozygotic twins was systematically underestimated by recombination models, whereas sharing between unrelated individuals was in agreement with the recombination models. Compared with coincidental sharing between unrelated individuals, an excess of low generation-probability sequences was observed among out-of-frame TCR alpha sequences shared between twins. Zero-insertion analyses could be partly confounded by invariant T cells such as MAIT and iNKT, although diverse VJ usage argued against such confounding for most clonotypes. Abundant cord blood beta clonotypes had fewer insertions, young adult naive repertoires showed a similar but weaker trend, and memory repertoires showed no such trend.

Libraries were made using 5' RACE. Instrument used: Illumina HiSeq 2000. Template switching introduced a universal primer binding site; the final cDNA contained a unique molecular identifier, enabling accurate counting of TCR cDNA molecules. Specific primers in the conserved constant-segment region were used to synthesize first-strand cDNA for TCR alpha and beta chains. Each cDNA library was double barcoded, with a SMART-Mk sample barcode plus Illumina barcodes, to control for contamination. TruSeq adapter sequences along with Illumina sample barcodes were introduced in two successive PCR steps. The TCR alpha and beta cDNA libraries were sequenced on the Illumina HiSeq platform using custom primers. Per the authors' processing: Raw reads were processed with MiGEC to extract unique molecular identifiers, and MiXCR was used to determine CDR3 positions. For each individual, recombination models were inferred using an EM algorithm with the repgenHMM and IGoR tools. The analysis of shared clonotypes was done with the tcR package in R, with sharing normalized by the product of cloneset sizes. To study raw recombination without the effects of thymic and clonal selection, out-of-frame nonproductive sequences were analyzed. Using fastp trimming at Q25 and MiXCR clonotype assembly, TCRdb reanalyzed the public sequencing data and kept in-frame beta chains. Identical CDR3 proteins give one entry, which carries the most common genes and DNA. The V and J calls here are based on TCRdb, not the publication. Here the sample has approximately 1.8 million distinct CDR3 sequences; about 30% occur a single time. About 0.27% of the sample is in the top ten clones.

Here the chain combines TRBV25-1 and TRBJ2-1; 8 junctional bases match TRBD2. This receptor was taken from a newborn girl in good health. The sequencing sample was made of cord blood. This receptor carries the CDR3 CASGFRGGSYNEQFF. The sequenced DNA: TGTGCCAGCGGCTTCCGCGGGGGGAGCTACAATGAGCAGTTCTTC. The entire variable domain, with the stretches around the CDR3 drawn from the reference TRBV25-1 and TRBJ2-1 proteins, is EADIYQTPRYLVIGTGKKITLECSQTMGHDKMYWYQQDPGMELHLIHYSYGVNSTEKGDLSSESTVSRIRTEHFPLTLESARPSHTSQYLCASGFRGGSYNEQFFGPGTRLTVL.